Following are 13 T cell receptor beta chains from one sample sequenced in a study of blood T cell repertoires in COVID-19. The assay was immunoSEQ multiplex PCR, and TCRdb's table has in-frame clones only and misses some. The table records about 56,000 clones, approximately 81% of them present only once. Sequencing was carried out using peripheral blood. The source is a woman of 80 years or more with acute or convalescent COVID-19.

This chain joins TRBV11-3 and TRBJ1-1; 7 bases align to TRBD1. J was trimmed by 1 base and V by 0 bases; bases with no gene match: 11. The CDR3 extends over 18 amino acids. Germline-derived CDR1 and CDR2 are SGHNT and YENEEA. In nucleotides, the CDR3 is TGTGCCAGCAGCTTAGATCCTCCCGTACAGGGGTGGAACACTGAAGCTTTCTTT. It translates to CASSLDPPVQGWNTEAFF.

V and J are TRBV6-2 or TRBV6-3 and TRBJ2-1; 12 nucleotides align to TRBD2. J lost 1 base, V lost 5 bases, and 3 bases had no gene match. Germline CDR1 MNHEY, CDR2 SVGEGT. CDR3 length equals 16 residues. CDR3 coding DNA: TGTGCCAGCAGTACTAGCGGGGGGTGGTCCTACAATGAGCAGTTCTTC. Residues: CASSTSGGWSYNEQFF.

The CDR3 sequence: CASSIGQGGESPLHF. CDR3 sequence (DNA): TGTGCCAGTAGTATAGGACAGGGAGGCGAATCACCCCTCCACTTT. The chain carries TRBV19 and TRBJ1-6; 7 bases are a match to TRBD1. CDR1 LNHDA and CDR2 SQIVND come from the germline V gene (reference sequence). This CDR3 comprises 15 residues. V dropped 1 base and J dropped 10; count of bases not matched to a gene: 7.

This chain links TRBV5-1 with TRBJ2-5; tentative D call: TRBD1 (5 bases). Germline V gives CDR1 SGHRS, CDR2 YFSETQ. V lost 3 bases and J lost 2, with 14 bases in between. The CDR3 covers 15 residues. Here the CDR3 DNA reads TGCGCCAGCAGCTCCGGACCCCAGGGACAAGAGACCCAGTACTTC. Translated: CASSSGPQGQETQYF.

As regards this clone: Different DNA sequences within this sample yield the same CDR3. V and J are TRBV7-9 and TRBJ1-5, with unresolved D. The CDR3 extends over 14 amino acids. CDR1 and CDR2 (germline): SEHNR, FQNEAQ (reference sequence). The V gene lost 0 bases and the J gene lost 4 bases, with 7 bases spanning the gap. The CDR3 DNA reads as TGTGCCAGCAGCTTAGCGTCCGGGAATCAGCCCCAGCATTTT. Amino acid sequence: CASSLASGNQPQHF. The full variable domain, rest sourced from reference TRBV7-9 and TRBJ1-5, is DTGVSQNPRHKITKRGQNVTFRCDPISEHNRLYWYRQTLGQGPEFLTYFQNEAQLEKSRLLSDRFSAERPKGSFSTLEIQRTEQGDSAMYLCASSLASGNQPQHFGDGTRLSIL.

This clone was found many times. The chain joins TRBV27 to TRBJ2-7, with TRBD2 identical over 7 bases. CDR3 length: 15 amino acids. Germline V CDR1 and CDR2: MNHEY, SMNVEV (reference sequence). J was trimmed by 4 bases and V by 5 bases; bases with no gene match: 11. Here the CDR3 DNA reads TGTGCCAGCAGTCCCTCGGGAGACGGGAGGTACGAGCAGTACTTC. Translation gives CASSPSGDGRYEQYF.

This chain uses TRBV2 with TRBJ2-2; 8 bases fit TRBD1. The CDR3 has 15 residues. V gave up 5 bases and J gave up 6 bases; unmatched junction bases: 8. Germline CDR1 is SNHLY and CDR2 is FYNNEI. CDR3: CASSWTGRAAGELFF. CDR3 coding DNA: TGTGCCAGCAGTTGGACAGGGCGAGCCGCCGGGGAGCTGTTTTTT.

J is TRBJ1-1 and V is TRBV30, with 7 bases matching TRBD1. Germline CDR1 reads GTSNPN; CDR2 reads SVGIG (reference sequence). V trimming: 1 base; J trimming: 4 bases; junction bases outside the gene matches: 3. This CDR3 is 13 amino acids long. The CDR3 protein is CAWSGQGGTEAFF. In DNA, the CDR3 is TGTGCCTGGAGTGGACAGGGTGGCACTGAAGCTTTCTTT. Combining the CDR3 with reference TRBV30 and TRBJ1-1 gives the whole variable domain SQTIHQWPATLVQPVGSPLSLECTVEGTSNPNLYWYRQAAGRGLQLLFYSVGIGQISSEVPQNLSASRPQDRQFILSSKKLLLSDSGFYLCAWSGQGGTEAFFGQGTRLTVV.

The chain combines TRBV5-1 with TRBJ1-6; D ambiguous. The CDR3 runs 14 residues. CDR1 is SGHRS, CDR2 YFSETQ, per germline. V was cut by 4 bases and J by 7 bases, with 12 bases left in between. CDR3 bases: TGCGCCAGCAGCACCGGGGATGTGAATTCACCCCTCCACTTT. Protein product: CASSTGDVNSPLHF.

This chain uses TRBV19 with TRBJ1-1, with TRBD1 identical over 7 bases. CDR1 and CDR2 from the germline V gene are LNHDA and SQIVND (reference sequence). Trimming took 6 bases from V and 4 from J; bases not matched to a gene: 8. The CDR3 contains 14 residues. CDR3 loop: CASRNRGGGTEAFF. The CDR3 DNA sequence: TGTGCCAGTAGGAACAGGGGAGGAGGCACTGAAGCTTTCTTT.

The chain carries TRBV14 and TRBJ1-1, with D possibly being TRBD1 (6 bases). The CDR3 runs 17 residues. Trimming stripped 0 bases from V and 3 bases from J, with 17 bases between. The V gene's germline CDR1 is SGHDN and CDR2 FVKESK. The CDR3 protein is CASSQDPHSTGYTEAFF. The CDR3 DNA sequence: TGTGCCAGCAGCCAAGATCCCCATTCGACAGGTTACACTGAAGCTTTCTTT.

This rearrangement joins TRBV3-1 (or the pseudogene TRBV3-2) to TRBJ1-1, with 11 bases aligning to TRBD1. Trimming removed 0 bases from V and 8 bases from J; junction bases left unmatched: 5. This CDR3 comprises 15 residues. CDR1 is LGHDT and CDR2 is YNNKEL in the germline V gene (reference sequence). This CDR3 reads CASSQERTGGSEAFF. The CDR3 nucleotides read TGTGCCAGCAGCCAAGAGAGGACAGGGGGCTCGGAAGCTTTCTTT.

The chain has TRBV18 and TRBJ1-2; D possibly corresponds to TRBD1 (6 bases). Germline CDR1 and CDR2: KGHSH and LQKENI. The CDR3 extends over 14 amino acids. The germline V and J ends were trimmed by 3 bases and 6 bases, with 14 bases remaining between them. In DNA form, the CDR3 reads TGTGCCAGCTCACCCACGGACAGAAAAGATGGCTACACCTTC. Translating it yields CASSPTDRKDGYTF.